This T cell receptor beta chain was documented in a study of blood T cell repertoires in COVID-19. About the research overall: Samples of COVID-19 (acute and convalescent) were obtained from the United States, Italy and Spain. Sample material is recorded as cDNA or gDNA derived from T cells, B-cell-depleted T cells, or PBMCs.

Germline V gene sequence: CDR1 DFQATT, CDR2 SNEGSKA (reference sequence). The CDR3 has 11 amino acids. V lost 0 bases, J lost 12 bases, and 9 bases lay in between. TCRdb's copy holds only in-frame clones and misses some; the assay was immunoSEQ multiplex PCR. The sample gives around 240,000 clones, 80% to 90% of which show up once; 1.5% to 2% is in the top ten. Ages ranged from about 18 to 90 years, with residence in under 25 US areas. The chain recombines TRBV20-1 with TRBJ2-1; D gene ambiguous. The clonotype comes from a woman aged 50 to 60 who had recovered from COVID-19. Sequencing used PBMCs or T cells enriched from blood (not recorded which). CDR3 coding DNA: TGCAGTGCTAGAGATCCTGTCGGGCAGTTCTTC. It codes for CSARDPVGQFF.